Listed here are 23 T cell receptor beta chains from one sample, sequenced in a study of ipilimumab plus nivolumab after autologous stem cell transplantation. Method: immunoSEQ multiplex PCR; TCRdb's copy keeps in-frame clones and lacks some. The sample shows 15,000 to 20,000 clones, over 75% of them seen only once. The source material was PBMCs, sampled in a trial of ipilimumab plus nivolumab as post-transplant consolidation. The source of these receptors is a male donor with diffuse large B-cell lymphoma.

The DNA of the CDR3 is TGTGCCAGCCTAAGAGCCGGACTAGCGGAAACCGGGGAGCTGTTTTTT. Protein product: CASLRAGLAETGELFF. The chain has TRBV28 and TRBJ2-2, with TRBD2 identical over 10 bases. Germline assignment: CDR1 MDHEN and CDR2 SYDVKM. V lost 8 bases and J lost 5; bases outside the gene matches: 11. CDR3 length: 16 amino acids.

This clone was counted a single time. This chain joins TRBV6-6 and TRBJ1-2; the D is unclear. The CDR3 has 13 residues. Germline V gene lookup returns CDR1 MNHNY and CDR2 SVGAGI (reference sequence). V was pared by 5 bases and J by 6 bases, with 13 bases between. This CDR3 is CASSLGSGDGYTF. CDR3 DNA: TGTGCCAGCAGTCTCGGTTCCGGGGATGGCTACACCTTC.

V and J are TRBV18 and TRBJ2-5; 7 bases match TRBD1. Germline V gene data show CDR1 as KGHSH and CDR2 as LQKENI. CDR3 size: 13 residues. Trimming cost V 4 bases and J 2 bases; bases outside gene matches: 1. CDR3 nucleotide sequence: TGTGCCAGCTCACAGGGACAGCAAGAGACCCAGTACTTC. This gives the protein CASSQGQQETQYF.

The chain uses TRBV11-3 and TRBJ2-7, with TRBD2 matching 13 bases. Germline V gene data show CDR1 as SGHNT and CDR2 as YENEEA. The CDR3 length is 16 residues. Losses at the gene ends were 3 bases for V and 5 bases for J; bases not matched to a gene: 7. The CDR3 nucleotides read TGTGCCAGCAGCTTCGAACTAGCGGGAGGGCGCCACGAGCAGTACTTC. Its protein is CASSFELAGGRHEQYF.

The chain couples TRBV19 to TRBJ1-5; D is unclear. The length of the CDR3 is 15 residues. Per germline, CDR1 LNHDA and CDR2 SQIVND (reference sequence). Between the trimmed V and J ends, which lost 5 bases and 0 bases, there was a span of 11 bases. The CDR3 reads CASSLTFYSNQPQHF. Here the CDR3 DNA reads TGTGCCAGTAGTCTTACATTCTATAGCAATCAGCCCCAGCATTTT.

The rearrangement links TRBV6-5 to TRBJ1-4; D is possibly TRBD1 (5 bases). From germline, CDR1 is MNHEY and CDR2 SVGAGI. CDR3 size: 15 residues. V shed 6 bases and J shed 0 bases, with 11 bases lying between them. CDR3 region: CASRLGLATNEKLFF. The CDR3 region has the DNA TGTGCCAGCAGGTTGGGGCTTGCAACTAATGAAAAACTGTTTTTT.

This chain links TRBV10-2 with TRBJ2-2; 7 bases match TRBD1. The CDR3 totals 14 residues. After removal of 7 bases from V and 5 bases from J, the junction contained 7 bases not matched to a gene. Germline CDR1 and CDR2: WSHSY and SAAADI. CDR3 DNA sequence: TGCGCCAGCATCCGGACAGGCAATACCGGGGAGCTGTTTTTT. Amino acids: CASIRTGNTGELFF.

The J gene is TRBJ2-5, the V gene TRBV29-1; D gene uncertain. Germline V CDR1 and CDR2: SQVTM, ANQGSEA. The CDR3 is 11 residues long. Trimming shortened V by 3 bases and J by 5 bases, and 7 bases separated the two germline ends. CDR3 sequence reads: CSVDVGETQYF. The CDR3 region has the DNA TGCAGCGTTGATGTAGGGGAGACCCAGTACTTC.

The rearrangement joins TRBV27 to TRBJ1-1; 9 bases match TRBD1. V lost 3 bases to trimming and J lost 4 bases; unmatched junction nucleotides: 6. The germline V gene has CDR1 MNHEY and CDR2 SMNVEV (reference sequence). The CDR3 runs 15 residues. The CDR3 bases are TGTGCCAGCAGTTTTATGTGGGACAGGGCCACTGAAGCTTTCTTT. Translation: CASSFMWDRATEAFF.

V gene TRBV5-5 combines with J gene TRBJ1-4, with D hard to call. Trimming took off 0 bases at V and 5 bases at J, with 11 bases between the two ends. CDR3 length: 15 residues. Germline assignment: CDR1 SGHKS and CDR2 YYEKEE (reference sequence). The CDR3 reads CASSLGSSPNEKLFF. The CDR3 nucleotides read TGTGCCAGCAGCTTGGGGTCTAGCCCCAATGAAAAACTGTTTTTT.

This chain's CDR3 is CASAGTLRNSEAFF. CDR3 sequence (DNA): TGTGCCAGCGCCGGGACGCTCCGAAACTCTGAAGCTTTCTTT. This chain connects TRBV7-2 to TRBJ1-1; possibly TRBD1 for D (5 bases). The V gene's germline CDR1 is SGHTA and CDR2 FQGNSA. The V and J ends lost 8 bases and 6 bases respectively, with 19 bases between them. The CDR3 consists of 14 residues. Together with reference TRBV7-2 and TRBJ1-1, the CDR3 gives the full variable domain: GAGVSQSPSNKVTEKGKDVELRCDPISGHTALYWYRQSLGQGLEFLIYFQGNSAPDKSGLPSDRFSAERTGGSVSTLTIQRTQQEDSAVYLCASAGTLRNSEAFFGQGTRLTVV.

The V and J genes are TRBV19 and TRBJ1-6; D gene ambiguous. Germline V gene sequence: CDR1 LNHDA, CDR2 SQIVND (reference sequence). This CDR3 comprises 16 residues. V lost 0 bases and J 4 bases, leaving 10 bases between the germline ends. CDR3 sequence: CASSIDLSGYNSPLHF. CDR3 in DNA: TGTGCCAGTAGTATAGATTTGTCAGGATATAATTCACCCCTCCACTTT.

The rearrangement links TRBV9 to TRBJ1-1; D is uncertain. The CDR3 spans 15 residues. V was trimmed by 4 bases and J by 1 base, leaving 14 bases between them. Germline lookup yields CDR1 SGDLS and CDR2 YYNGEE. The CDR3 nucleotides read TGTGCCAGCAGCCCCTCAGCGGTGGGGAACACTGAAGCTTTCTTT. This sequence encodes CASSPSAVGNTEAFF.

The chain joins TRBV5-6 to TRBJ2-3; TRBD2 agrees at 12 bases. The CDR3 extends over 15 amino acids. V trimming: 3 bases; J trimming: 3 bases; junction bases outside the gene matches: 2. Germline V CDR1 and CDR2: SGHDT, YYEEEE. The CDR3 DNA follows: TGTGCCAGCAGCTATGGACTAGCGGGAACAGATACGCAGTATTTT. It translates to CASSYGLAGTDTQYF.

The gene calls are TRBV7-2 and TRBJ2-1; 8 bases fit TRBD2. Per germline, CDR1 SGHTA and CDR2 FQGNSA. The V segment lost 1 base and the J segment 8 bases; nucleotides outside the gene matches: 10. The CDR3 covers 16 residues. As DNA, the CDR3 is TGTGCCAGCAGCTTAGTGGGCACTAGCGGAACGGATGAGCAGTTCTTC. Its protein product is CASSLVGTSGTDEQFF.

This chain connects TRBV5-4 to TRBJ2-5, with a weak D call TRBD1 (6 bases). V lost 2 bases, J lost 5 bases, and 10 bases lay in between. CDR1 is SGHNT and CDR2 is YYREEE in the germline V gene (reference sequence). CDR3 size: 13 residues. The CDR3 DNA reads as TGTGCCAGCAGCTTTAACAGGGACGAGACCCAGTACTTC. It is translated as CASSFNRDETQYF.

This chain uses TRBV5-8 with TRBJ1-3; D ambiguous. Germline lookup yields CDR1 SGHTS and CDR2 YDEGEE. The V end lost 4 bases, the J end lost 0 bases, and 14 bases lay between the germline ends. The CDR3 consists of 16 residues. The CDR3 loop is CASSTNRRNSGNTIYF. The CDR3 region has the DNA TGTGCCAGCAGCACGAACCGGCGGAACTCTGGAAACACCATATATTTT.

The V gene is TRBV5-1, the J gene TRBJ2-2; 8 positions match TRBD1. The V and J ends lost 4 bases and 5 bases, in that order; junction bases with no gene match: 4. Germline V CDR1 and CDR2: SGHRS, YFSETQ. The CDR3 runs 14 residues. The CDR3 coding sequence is TGCGCCAGCAGCCGACAGGGGAAGACCGGGGAGCTGTTTTTT. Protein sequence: CASSRQGKTGELFF. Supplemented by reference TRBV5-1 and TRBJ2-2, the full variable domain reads KAGVTQTPRYLIKTRGQQVTLSCSPISGHRSVSWYQQTPGQGLQFLFEYFSETQRNKGNFPGRFSGRQFSNSRSEMNVSTLELGDSALYLCASSRQGKTGELFFGEGSRLTVL.

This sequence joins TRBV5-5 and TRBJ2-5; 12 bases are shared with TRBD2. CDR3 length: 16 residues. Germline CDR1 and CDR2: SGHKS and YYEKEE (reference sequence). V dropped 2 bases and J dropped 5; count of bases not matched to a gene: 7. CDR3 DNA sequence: TGTGCCAGCAGCTTTACTAGCGGGGGGCCTGGGGAGACCCAGTACTTC. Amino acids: CASSFTSGGPGETQYF.

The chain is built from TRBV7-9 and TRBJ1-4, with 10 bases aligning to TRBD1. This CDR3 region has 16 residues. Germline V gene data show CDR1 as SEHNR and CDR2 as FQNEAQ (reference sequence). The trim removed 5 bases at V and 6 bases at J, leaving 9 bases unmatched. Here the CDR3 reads CASSNPPGTGDEKLFF. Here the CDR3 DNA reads TGTGCCAGCAGCAATCCCCCCGGGACAGGGGATGAAAAACTGTTTTTT. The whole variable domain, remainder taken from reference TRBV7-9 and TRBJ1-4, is DTGVSQNPRHKITKRGQNVTFRCDPISEHNRLYWYRQTLGQGPEFLTYFQNEAQLEKSRLLSDRFSAERPKGSFSTLEIQRTEQGDSAMYLCASSNPPGTGDEKLFFGSGTQLSVL.

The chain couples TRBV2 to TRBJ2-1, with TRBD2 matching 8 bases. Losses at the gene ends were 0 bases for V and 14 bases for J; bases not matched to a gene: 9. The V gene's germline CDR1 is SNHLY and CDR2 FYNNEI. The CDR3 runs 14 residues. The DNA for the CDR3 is TGTGCCAGCAGTGAAGCGCTTCGGGGGGGGCAGGAGTTCTTC. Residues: CASSEALRGGQEFF. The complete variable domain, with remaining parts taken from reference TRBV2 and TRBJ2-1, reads EPEVTQTPSHQVTQMGQEVILRCVPISNHLYFYWYRQILGQKVEFLVSFYNNEISEKSEIFDDQFSVERPDGSNFTLKIRSTKLEDSAMYFCASSEALRGGQEFFGPGTRLTVL.

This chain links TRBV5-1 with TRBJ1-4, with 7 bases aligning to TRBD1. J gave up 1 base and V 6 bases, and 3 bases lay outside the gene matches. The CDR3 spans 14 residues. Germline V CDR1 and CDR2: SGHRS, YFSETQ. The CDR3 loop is CASTWDRTNEKLFF. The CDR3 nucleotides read TGCGCCAGCACCTGGGACAGAACTAATGAAAAACTGTTTTTT.

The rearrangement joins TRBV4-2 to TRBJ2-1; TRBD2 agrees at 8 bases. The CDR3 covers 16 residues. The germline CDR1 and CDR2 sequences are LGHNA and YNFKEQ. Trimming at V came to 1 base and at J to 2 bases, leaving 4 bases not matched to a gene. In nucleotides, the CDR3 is TGTGCCAGCAGCCAAGTGAACGGGAGGGCCTACAATGAGCAGTTCTTC. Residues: CASSQVNGRAYNEQFF.